These 18 T cell receptor beta chains originate from one sample sequenced in a study of blood T cell repertoires in COVID-19. Here immunoSEQ multiplex PCR was the method, and the copy in TCRdb shows in-frame clones only, minus some. The table has 200,000 to 300,000 clones, roughly 80% seen once. The source material was peripheral blood. The receptors were gathered from a woman between 18 and 29 years old with acute or convalescent COVID-19.

This clone was seen once. The chain links TRBV30 to TRBJ1-1; D perhaps matches TRBD1 (5 bases). The CDR3 consists of 14 residues. Trimming stripped 4 bases from V and 4 bases from J, with 16 bases between. CDR1 and CDR2 from the germline V gene are GTSNPN and SVGIG (reference sequence). This CDR3 is CAWKSPQGGTEAFF. In nucleotides, the CDR3 is TGTGCCTGGAAAAGCCCCCAGGGAGGCACTGAAGCTTTCTTT.

The CDR3 bases are TGTGCCAGTAGTACCCTAACTAGCGGATCCCCCTACGAGCAGTACTTC. This sequence encodes CASSTLTSGSPYEQYF. The chain combines TRBV19 with TRBJ2-7; 8 nucleotides match TRBD2. V lost 4 bases to trimming and J lost 2 bases; unmatched junction nucleotides: 10. In germline, CDR1 is LNHDA, CDR2 SQIVND (reference sequence). The CDR3 runs to 16 residues.

V is TRBV7-2 and J is TRBJ1-6; tentative D call: TRBD1 (6 bases). The CDR3 runs 14 residues. V lost 3 bases, J lost 7 bases, and 10 bases lay in between. Germline V gene data show CDR1 as SGHTA and CDR2 as FQGNSA. The CDR3 nucleotides read TGTGCCAGCAGCTTGTTCAGGGGAAATTCACCCCTCCACTTT. Its protein is CASSLFRGNSPLHF.

The V and J genes are TRBV18 and TRBJ2-1; D call uncertain. The length of the CDR3 is 15 residues. Germline V gives CDR1 KGHSH, CDR2 LQKENI. V was trimmed by 2 bases and J by 1 base, leaving 9 bases between them. The chain's CDR3 is CASSPYIGSYNEQFF. For the CDR3, the DNA is TGTGCCAGCTCACCATACATCGGGTCCTACAATGAGCAGTTCTTC. Full variable domain (remainder filled in from reference TRBV18 and TRBJ2-1): NAGVMQNPRHLVRRRGQEARLRCSPMKGHSHVYWYRQLPEEGLKFMVYLQKENIIDESGMPKERFSAEFPKEGPSILRIQQVVRGDSAAYFCASSPYIGSYNEQFFGPGTRLTVL.

The chain is built from TRBV19 and TRBJ2-7, with TRBD2 matching 8 bases. J gave up 1 base and V 7 bases, and 3 bases lay outside the gene matches. CDR3 length equals 13 residues. The germline CDR1 and CDR2 sequences are LNHDA and SQIVND (reference sequence). This CDR3 reads CASTGGRSYEQYF. CDR3 DNA: TGTGCCAGTACCGGCGGGAGGTCCTACGAGCAGTACTTC.

The chain couples TRBV7-2 to TRBJ2-4, with a tentative D call TRBD1 (6 bases). Trimming cost V 6 bases and J 3 bases, with 12 bases left between them. The CDR3 totals 14 residues. Germline-derived CDR1 and CDR2 are SGHTA and FQGNSA. The CDR3 region is CASRNPDSKNIQYF. CDR3 nucleotides: TGTGCCAGCAGGAATCCGGACAGCAAAAACATTCAGTACTTC.

The gene calls are TRBV16 and TRBJ2-5; no firm D call. V was cut by 0 bases and J by 5 bases, with 13 bases left in between. Germline loops: CDR1 KGHSY, CDR2 FQNENV. The CDR3 is made up of 15 amino acids. Here the CDR3 reads CASSQSYAISETQYF. The CDR3, as DNA: TGTGCCAGCAGCCAATCGTACGCTATCTCGGAGACCCAGTACTTC. Drawing the rest from reference TRBV16 and TRBJ2-5, the complete variable domain is GEEVAQTPKHLVRGEGQKAKLYCAPIKGHSYVFWYQQVLKNEFKFLISFQNENVFDETGMPKERFSAKCLPNSPCSLEIQATKLEDSAVYFCASSQSYAISETQYFGPGTRLLVL.

The chain uses TRBV18 and TRBJ1-2; 7 positions match TRBD1. Trimming cost V 6 bases and J 3 bases; bases outside gene matches: 7. CDR1 and CDR2 from the germline V gene are KGHSH and LQKENI. CDR3 length: 14 residues. CDR3 in DNA: TGTGCCAGCTCCCCCGACAGGGAGGACTATGGCTACACCTTC. Translating it yields CASSPDREDYGYTF.

The CDR3 DNA follows: TGCGCCAGCAGCTTGGCTGGGGACAGGGGGCGAGAAAAACTGTTTTTT. Translating gives CASSLAGDRGREKLFF. J is TRBJ1-4 and V is TRBV5-1; 12 positions agree with TRBD1. The CDR3 consists of 16 residues. Per the germline V gene, CDR1 is SGHRS and CDR2 is YFSETQ. V was clipped by 0 bases and J by 8 bases; unmatched bases: 5.

This clone was observed many times. This chain uses TRBV5-6 with TRBJ2-5; D may be TRBD1 (6 bases). V lost 4 bases, J lost 5 bases, and 18 bases lay in between. Germline lookup yields CDR1 SGHDT and CDR2 YYEEEE. The CDR3 has 15 amino acids. In DNA, the CDR3 is TGTGCCAGCAGCGCCCAACAGGGTTGGTTGGAGACCCAGTACTTC. Its translation: CASSAQQGWLETQYF.

This clone has a single count. The chain employs TRBV7-6 and TRBJ2-3, with D uncertain. CDR1 is SGHVS and CDR2 is FNYEAQ in the germline V gene. This CDR3 region has 15 residues. V was clipped by 1 base and J by 4 bases, with 12 bases between them. The CDR3 loop is CASSLGLSAADTQYF. CDR3 sequence (DNA): TGTGCCAGCAGCTTAGGACTTTCAGCCGCAGATACGCAGTATTTT.

This chain connects TRBV7-2 to TRBJ1-2; 8 nucleotides align to TRBD1. In germline, CDR1 is SGHTA, CDR2 FQGNSA. The ends lost 7 bases at V and 4 bases at J; junction bases unmatched: 8. The CDR3 contains 14 residues. CDR3 sequence reads: CASNPGQGAYGYTF. The CDR3 DNA is TGTGCCAGCAACCCCGGACAGGGAGCCTATGGCTACACCTTC.

Here the CDR3 reads CASRPGGTAYNEQFF. As DNA, the CDR3 is TGTGCCAGCAGACCGGGCGGGACCGCATACAATGAGCAGTTCTTC. The chain uses TRBV6-5 and TRBJ2-1, with D possibly matching TRBD2 (6 bases). V dropped 6 bases and J dropped 4 bases, with 16 bases sitting between them. Germline CDR1 is MNHEY and CDR2 is SVGAGI. This CDR3 is built from 15 residues.

The genes are TRBV10-2 and TRBJ1-1, with D unclear. Germline assignment: CDR1 WSHSY and CDR2 SAAADI. Trimming took off 7 bases at V and 0 bases at J, with 6 bases between the two ends. CDR3 size: 12 residues. The CDR3 sequence is CASNRVNTEAFF. The CDR3 DNA reads TGCGCCAGCAATCGGGTGAACACTGAAGCTTTCTTT.

V is TRBV21-1 and J is TRBJ1-5; the table assigns TRBD1, which was not confirmed against the DNA. TRBV21-1 is a pseudogene locus. The length of the CDR3 is 20 residues. CDR3: CASSNAPSPDRELCNQPQHF. The DNA of the CDR3 is TGTGCCAGCAGCAACGCCCCTTCTCCGGACAGGGAACTATGCAATCAGCCCCAGCATTTT.

The chain links TRBV11-2 to TRBJ2-1, with TRBD2 matching over 14 bases. CDR1 is SGHAT, CDR2 FQNNGV, per germline. The V segment lost 4 bases and the J segment 10 bases; nucleotides outside the gene matches: 3. The CDR3 extends over 14 amino acids. The CDR3 region has the DNA TGTGCCAGCAGCTGGGGACTAGCGGGAGTGGAGCAGTTCTTC. This codes for CASSWGLAGVEQFF.

This chain links TRBV6-6 with TRBJ2-1; 7 bases fit TRBD2. The CDR3 has 16 amino acids. V lost 2 bases to trimming and J lost 2 bases; unmatched junction nucleotides: 6. Germline V gene data show CDR1 as MNHNY and CDR2 as SVGAGI (reference sequence). The DNA for the CDR3 is TGTGCCAGCAGTTACCGGCGGGAGAACCCCTACAATGAGCAGTTCTTC. It translates to CASSYRRENPYNEQFF.

This clone has a handful of counts. V is TRBV5-1 and J is TRBJ1-1; the D is unclear. The CDR3 length is 15 residues. Per germline, CDR1 SGHRS and CDR2 YFSETQ. Trimming pared 0 bases from V and 4 bases from J, leaving 13 bases between. The CDR3 DNA reads as TGCGCCAGCAGCTTGGCCTTGAATAGTGGCACTGAAGCTTTCTTT. It yields the protein CASSLALNSGTEAFF.